These T cell receptor beta chains were read from a single sample in a study of identical twins. In TCRdb, the 5' RACE reads were re-called with MiXCR into one record per CDR3 protein. This sample has about 920,000 distinct CDR3 sequences, with more than 9% found just once. This sample was also put to use in a study of yellow fever vaccine responses in identical twins.

Specimen: PBMCs. These receptors were taken from a woman aged 18-29 years in good health. Both conserved end residues are trimmed from each CDR3. The order of the fields is V gene, CDR3 protein.

V gene: TRBV12-3/TRBV12-4; CDR3 protein: ASSPGRSEQY
V gene: TRBV12-3/TRBV12-4; CDR3 protein: ASSFFSVSNEQF
V gene: TRBV20-1; CDR3 protein: SASQNSANYGYT
V gene: TRBV29-1; CDR3 protein: SVDRVYNEQF
V gene: TRBV4-1; CDR3 protein: ASSHVRGGRETQY
V gene: TRBV20-1; CDR3 protein: SANPVEISYNEQF
V gene: TRBV24-1; CDR3 protein: ATSDPGTSVNEQF
V gene: TRBV20-1; CDR3 protein: SADGASGSYEQY
V gene: TRBV5-1; CDR3 protein: ASSANDAPLY
V gene: TRBV5-1; CDR3 protein: ASKGTESYNEQF
V gene: TRBV6-5; CDR3 protein: ASSYGLATYEQY
V gene: TRBV7-2; CDR3 protein: ASSLHGGGVTGELF
V gene: TRBV11-2; CDR3 protein: ASSQQGLAGGETQY
V gene: TRBV13; CDR3 protein: ASSLMGASEAF
V gene: TRBV3-1; CDR3 protein: ASSPLGVSTDTQY
V gene: TRBV20-1; CDR3 protein: SARDYGPGETQY
V gene: TRBV2; CDR3 protein: ASRSRAKSLETQY
V gene: TRBV20-1; CDR3 protein: SARVRDPATDTQY
V gene: TRBV4-2; CDR3 protein: ASSQARDRFTDTQY
V gene: TRBV24-1; CDR3 protein: ATSDLNLREF
V gene: TRBV29-1; CDR3 protein: SVEGRGTGLYNEQF
V gene: TRBV3-1; CDR3 protein: ASSQVGARGETQY
V gene: TRBV12-3/TRBV12-4; CDR3 protein: ASSPRSTGQGSIQY
V gene: TRBV12-3/TRBV12-4; CDR3 protein: ATRRLNTEAF
V gene: TRBV11-2; CDR3 protein: ASSLVGQKLSSYNEQF
V gene: TRBV6-2/TRBV6-3; CDR3 protein: ASIKSTPFNYEQY